The clone carrying this T cell receptor (beta chain) was counted only a few times. The sample originates from a study of blood T cell repertoires in COVID-19. Study background: In each case, the material was cDNA or gDNA derived from T cells, B-cell-depleted T cells, or PBMCs.

Participants, about 18 to 89 years old, spanned 25 or so US areas. Clones were read by immunoSEQ multiplex PCR, and TCRdb kept only the in-frame ones, dropping some. The sample holds about 280,000 clones; more than 75% are singletons and the top ten take over 2%. The CDR3 is 16 amino acids. The germline gives CDR1 WNHNN, CDR2 SYGVQD (reference sequence). Germline trimming cut 4 bases from V and 0 bases from J; bases unmatched to any gene: 6. The sequence came from a woman aged 55-70 years in a cohort exposed to, infected with or recovered from COVID-19 (not recorded which). Sequenced: PBMCs or T cells enriched from blood (not recorded which). The chain is built from TRBV10-1 and TRBJ2-3; 8 bases are shared with TRBD2. The CDR3 bases are TGCGCCAGCAGTGTCTCGACGGGAGGGAGCACAGATACGCAGTATTTT. Translated: CASSVSTGGSTDTQYF.